Below, 24 T cell receptor beta chains from the same sample are listed, as sequenced in a study of blood T cell repertoires in COVID-19. Sequencing was performed with immunoSEQ multiplex PCR; in TCRdb, only in-frame clones are kept and a portion is missing. The table records approximately 35,000 clones, 90% to 95% of them present only once. The sequenced material came from peripheral blood. The receptor set was obtained from a human donor in a cohort sampled during active COVID-19.

The chain employs TRBV5-8 and TRBJ2-6, with D uncertain. V was pared by 0 bases and J by 0 bases, with 7 bases between. CDR3 size: 16 residues. Germline assignment: CDR1 SGHTS and CDR2 YDEGEE. The CDR3 loop is CASSLVPLSGANVLTF. The CDR3 coding sequence is TGTGCCAGCAGCTTGGTCCCCCTCTCTGGGGCCAACGTCCTGACTTTC.

The V call is TRBV5-1, the J call TRBJ1-3; 8 bases match TRBD1. CDR1 and CDR2 (germline): SGHRS, YFSETQ. This CDR3 comprises 18 residues. Trimming took 0 bases from V and 1 from J; bases not matched to a gene: 9. For the CDR3, the DNA is TGCGCCAGCAGCTTGGAATTGCGGACAGGGCGTTCTGGAAACACCATATATTTT. This codes for CASSLELRTGRSGNTIYF.

The chain recombines TRBV9 with TRBJ1-2; TRBD1 is a possible D gene (6 bases). V was shortened by 6 bases and J by 7 bases, with 13 bases between the two germline ends. This CDR3 has 12 residues. The germline V gene encodes CDR1 SGDLS and CDR2 YYNGEE. This chain's CDR3 is CASKGDGGGYTF. In DNA, the CDR3 is TGTGCCAGCAAGGGGGATGGGGGTGGCTACACCTTC.

The chain has TRBV6-1 and TRBJ1-4; D perhaps matches TRBD1 (6 bases). Trimming took off 1 base at V and 8 bases at J, with 14 bases between the two ends. This CDR3 contains 15 residues. Germline V lookup: CDR1 MNHNS, CDR2 SASEGT. The DNA of the CDR3 is TGTGCCAGCAGTGAAGGTTGGGGGCTTAGCGAAAAACTGTTTTTT. Its protein is CASSEGWGLSEKLFF.

J is TRBJ1-4 and V is TRBV28; TRBD1 matches at 9 bases. Per the germline V gene, CDR1 is MDHEN and CDR2 is SYDVKM. J was trimmed by 5 bases and V by 6 bases; bases with no gene match: 4. This CDR3 has 14 residues. CDR3 amino acids: CASRETGGNEKLFF. Written as DNA, the CDR3 is TGTGCCAGCAGGGAGACAGGGGGGAATGAAAAACTGTTTTTT.

The chain carries TRBV4-2 and TRBJ2-1; 11 bases map to TRBD2. Looked up from germline, CDR1 is LGHNA and CDR2 is YNFKEQ. This CDR3 has 16 amino acids. The V gene end was trimmed by 0 bases and the J gene end by 7 bases; junction bases not matched to a gene: 5. The CDR3 bases are TGTGCCAGCAGCCAAGATTGGGCTAGCGGGAGGAATGAGCAGTTCTTC. Protein sequence: CASSQDWASGRNEQFF.

This clone was seen just once. The chain uses TRBV5-1 and TRBJ2-3, with D uncertain. Trimming took 0 bases from V and 2 from J, leaving 7 bases between them. The CDR3 has 14 residues. CDR1 and CDR2 from the germline V gene are SGHRS and YFSETQ. The CDR3 nucleotides are TGCGCCAGCAGCTTGGAAAGCCCCACAGATACGCAGTATTTT. Protein product: CASSLESPTDTQYF.

This chain links TRBV4-1 with TRBJ1-5; 10 nucleotides line up with TRBD1. This CDR3 spans 16 amino acids. CDR1 and CDR2 (germline): MGHRA, YSYEKL. The junction had 9 bases not matched to a gene; V was cut back by 1 base and J by 9 bases. CDR3 nucleotide sequence: TGCGCCAGCAGCCAAGTGCCGGGACAGGGGAAGGGGCCCCAGCATTTT. Translation: CASSQVPGQGKGPQHF.

This clone was observed a few times. V and J are TRBV2 and TRBJ2-1; D perhaps matches TRBD2 (5 bases). The CDR3 sequence is 16 residues long. V was pared by 5 bases and J by 3 bases, with 17 bases between. Looked up from germline, CDR1 is SNHLY and CDR2 is FYNNEI. For the CDR3, the DNA is TGTGCCAGCAGTTCACCTCTAGCTCCTTTCTACAATGAGCAGTTCTTC. Translating gives CASSSPLAPFYNEQFF. The variable domain in full, with the rest retrieved from reference TRBV2 and TRBJ2-1, is EPEVTQTPSHQVTQMGQEVILRCVPISNHLYFYWYRQILGQKVEFLVSFYNNEISEKSEIFDDQFSVERPDGSNFTLKIRSTKLEDSAMYFCASSSPLAPFYNEQFFGPGTRLTVL.

The J gene is TRBJ2-5, the V gene TRBV6-5, with D tentatively TRBD1 (6 bases). V shed 0 bases and J shed 5 bases, with 13 bases lying between them. Germline CDR1 MNHEY, CDR2 SVGAGI. The CDR3 loop spans 15 amino acids. CDR3 nucleotides: TGTGCCAGCAGTTACTCGCCAGGGGAGCGGGAGACCCAGTACTTC. It is translated as CASSYSPGERETQYF.

The V call is TRBV4-2, the J call TRBJ2-1; 14 positions agree with TRBD2. From germline, CDR1 is LGHNA and CDR2 YNFKEQ. The CDR3 spans 18 residues. The V segment lost 1 base and the J segment 6 bases; nucleotides outside the gene matches: 8. CDR3 DNA: TGTGCCAGCAGCCAAGCTGCCGGGGGGACTAGCGGGAGCAATGAGCAGTTCTTC. It codes for CASSQAAGGTSGSNEQFF.

The CDR3 coding sequence is TGTGCCAGCAGCGGGGAGAAATATCAGCCCCAGCATTTT. This gives the protein CASSGEKYQPQHF. V gene TRBV6-5 combines with J gene TRBJ1-5, with D unclear. V dropped 6 bases and J dropped 5 bases, with 11 bases sitting between them. Looked up from germline, CDR1 is MNHEY and CDR2 is SVGAGI. The CDR3 is made up of 13 amino acids.

V is TRBV5-1 and J is TRBJ2-3; TRBD1 is a possible D gene (6 bases). The CDR3 contains 15 residues. The V end was cut by 0 bases, the J end by 6 bases, with 14 bases between. CDR1 SGHRS and CDR2 YFSETQ come from the germline V gene. The DNA of the CDR3 is TGCGCCAGCAGCTTGGTTGGACAGCTCCTCGATACGCAGTATTTT. As protein: CASSLVGQLLDTQYF.

The rearrangement links TRBV28 to TRBJ2-7; 7 bases fit TRBD2. The CDR3 extends over 15 amino acids. Trimming cost V 5 bases and J 4 bases; bases outside gene matches: 11. Germline lookup yields CDR1 MDHEN and CDR2 SYDVKM. The CDR3 nucleotides read TGTGCCAGCAGTCTCTGGGGCGGGAGCGCGTACGAGCAGTACTTC. Protein sequence: CASSLWGGSAYEQYF.

V is TRBV28 and J is TRBJ2-5, with TRBD1 as a possible D gene (5 bases). There are 15 residues in the CDR3. CDR1 and CDR2 (germline): MDHEN, SYDVKM. Trimming took off 3 bases at V and 4 bases at J, with 15 bases between the two ends. CDR3 sequence (DNA): TGTGCCAGCAGTTTGGGGCAGGCAGAAGCAGAGACCCAGTACTTC. Translated, it gives CASSLGQAEAETQYF.

The chain links TRBV27 to TRBJ1-2; D remains ambiguous. Germline V CDR1 and CDR2: MNHEY, SMNVEV (reference sequence). The CDR3 spans 13 residues. Trimming pared 5 bases from V and 4 bases from J, leaving 11 bases between. The CDR3 sequence is CASSPGRGYGYTF. For the CDR3, the DNA is TGTGCCAGCAGTCCGGGCCGGGGCTATGGCTACACCTTC.

V gene TRBV3-1 (or the pseudogene TRBV3-2) combines with J gene TRBJ1-2; D gene ambiguous. The CDR3 contains 14 residues. Per germline, CDR1 LGHDT and CDR2 YNNKEL (reference sequence). Between the trimmed V and J ends, which lost 1 base and 8 bases, there was a span of 14 bases. Written as DNA, the CDR3 is TGTGCCAGCAGCCAAGGTCGGACTGGCGGGGGCTACACCTTC. Encoded protein: CASSQGRTGGGYTF.

The chain combines TRBV3-1 (or the pseudogene TRBV3-2) with TRBJ2-1; a possible D gene is TRBD2 (6 bases). The germline CDR1 and CDR2 sequences are LGHDT and YNNKEL (reference sequence). This CDR3 region has 17 residues. V was clipped by 4 bases and J by 9 bases, with 25 bases between them. CDR3 sequence reads: CASSPDARLGGLGEQFF. For the CDR3, the DNA is TGTGCCAGCAGCCCCGATGCGAGACTAGGCGGCTTGGGTGAGCAGTTCTTC.

The rearrangement uses TRBV24-1 and TRBJ2-7; D is undetermined. The CDR3 consists of 15 residues. V gave up 4 bases and J gave up 2 bases, with 14 bases separating them. The germline gives CDR1 KGHDR, CDR2 SFDVKD. This CDR3 is CATSDPPQAPYEQYF. DNA of the CDR3: TGTGCCACCAGTGACCCCCCTCAGGCCCCCTACGAGCAGTACTTC.

The chain recombines TRBV9 with TRBJ2-7; 9 bases are shared with TRBD2. Germline lookup yields CDR1 SGDLS and CDR2 YYNGEE. Trimming took 4 bases from V and 2 from J; bases not matched to a gene: 4. The CDR3 runs to 14 residues. The DNA of the CDR3 is TGTGCCAGCAGCCCGACTAGCGGCACCTACGAGCAGTACTTC. This codes for CASSPTSGTYEQYF.

The rearrangement joins TRBV18 to TRBJ2-5; TRBD2 is a possible D gene (6 bases). Germline CDR1 is KGHSH and CDR2 is LQKENI. The CDR3 covers 12 residues. V was cut by 2 bases and J by 5 bases, with 6 bases left in between. CDR3 in amino acids: CASSPGRETQYF. In DNA, the CDR3 is TGTGCCAGCTCACCAGGGAGGGAGACCCAGTACTTC.

The count of this clone is one. The genes are TRBV19 and TRBJ2-2, with TRBD2 identical over 9 bases. Germline lookup yields CDR1 LNHDA and CDR2 SQIVND (reference sequence). The trim removed 2 bases at V and 4 bases at J, leaving 5 bases unmatched. There are 16 residues in the CDR3. The CDR3 sequence: CASSISSGSVTGELFF. The CDR3, as DNA: TGTGCCAGTAGTATAAGTAGCGGGAGCGTCACCGGGGAGCTGTTTTTT.

This chain connects TRBV5-1 to TRBJ1-1, with D possibly TRBD1 on 5 matching bases. Looked up from germline, CDR1 is SGHRS and CDR2 is YFSETQ. The ends were cut back, 2 bases at V and 1 base at J, with 6 bases in the middle. The CDR3 totals 13 residues. CDR3 in amino acids: CASSFQGNTEAFF. CDR3 DNA: TGCGCCAGCAGCTTTCAGGGGAACACTGAAGCTTTCTTT.

Of note for this clone: The same CDR3 is also encoded by other DNA sequences in this sample. The rearrangement joins TRBV9 to TRBJ1-1; D may be TRBD1 (5 bases). V was pared by 2 bases and J by 2 bases, with 7 bases between. CDR1 is SGDLS, CDR2 YYNGEE, per germline. This CDR3 region has 13 residues. DNA for the CDR3: TGTGCCAGCAGCGTGACAGTTAACACTGAAGCTTTCTTT. Protein: CASSVTVNTEAFF.